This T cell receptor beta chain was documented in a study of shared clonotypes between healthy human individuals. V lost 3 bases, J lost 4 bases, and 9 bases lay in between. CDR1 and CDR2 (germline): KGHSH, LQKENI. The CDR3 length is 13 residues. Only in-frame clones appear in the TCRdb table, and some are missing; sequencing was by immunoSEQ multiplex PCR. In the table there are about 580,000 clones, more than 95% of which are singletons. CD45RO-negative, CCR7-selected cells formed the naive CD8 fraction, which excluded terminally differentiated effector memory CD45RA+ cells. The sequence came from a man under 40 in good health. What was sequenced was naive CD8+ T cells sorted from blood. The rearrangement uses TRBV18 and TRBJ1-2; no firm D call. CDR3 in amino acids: CASSPLDPYGYTF. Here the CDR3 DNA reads TGTGCCAGCTCACCCTTAGATCCCTATGGCTACACCTTC. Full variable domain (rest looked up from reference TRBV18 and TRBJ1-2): NAGVMQNPRHLVRRRGQEARLRCSPMKGHSHVYWYRQLPEEGLKFMVYLQKENIIDESGMPKERFSAEFPKEGPSILRIQQVVRGDSAAYFCASSPLDPYGYTFGSGTRLTVV.